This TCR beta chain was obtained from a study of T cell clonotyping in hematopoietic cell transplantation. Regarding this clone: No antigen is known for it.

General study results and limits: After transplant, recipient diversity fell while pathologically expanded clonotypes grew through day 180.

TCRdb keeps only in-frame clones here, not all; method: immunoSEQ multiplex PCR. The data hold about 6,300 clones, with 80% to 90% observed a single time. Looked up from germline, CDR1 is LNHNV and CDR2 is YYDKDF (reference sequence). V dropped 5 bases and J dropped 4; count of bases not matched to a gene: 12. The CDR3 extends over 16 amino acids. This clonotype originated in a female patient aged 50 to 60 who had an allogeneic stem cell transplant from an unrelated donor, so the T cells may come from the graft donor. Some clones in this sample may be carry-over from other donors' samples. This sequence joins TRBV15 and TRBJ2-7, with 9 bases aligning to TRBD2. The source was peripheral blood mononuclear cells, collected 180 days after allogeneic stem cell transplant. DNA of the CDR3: TGTGCCACCAGCTCCCCGGCCAGCGGGGGGTTTTACGAGCAGTACTTC. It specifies CATSSPASGGFYEQYF.